The clone carrying this TCR beta chain was picked up many times. No antigen is known for it. The data derive from a study of T-cell reconstitution after alpha-beta-depleted transplantation in children. Trimming left V 0 bases short and J 5 bases short, with 16 bases between. CDR3 length: 16 amino acids. The germline CDR1 and CDR2 sequences are WNHNN and SYGVQD (reference sequence). The library targeted TCRbeta and was prepared with unique molecular identifiers. TCRdb passed the PCR reads through MiXCR, listing each CDR3 protein once. This table has under 850,000 distinct CDR3 sequences, 10% to 15% appearing once. Overall study results and limits: Reportedly, only several hundred clones from non-depleted graft cells drove alpha-beta T-cell counts at about two months.

The chain links TRBV10-1 to TRBJ2-5; D might be TRBD1 (6 bases). This receptor was taken from a girl aged 2 to 10 with congenital amegakaryocytic thrombocytopenia, due to receive a stem cell transplant. Material: PBMCs, obtained before TCRalphabeta/CD19-depleted stem cell transplant. The CDR3 reads CASSESGQGSLETQYF. The CDR3 DNA is TGCGCCAGCAGTGAGTCCGGGCAGGGGAGTTTGGAGACCCAGTACTTC.